Sequencing of this T cell receptor (beta chain) was carried out in a study of blood T cells in healthy people across ages. The V and J ends lost 4 bases and 1 base, in that order; junction bases with no gene match: 2. This CDR3 is built from 15 residues. Germline CDR1 reads SGHTA; CDR2 reads FQGNSA. Study outcomes and limitations: Possibly confounding the expanded clonotype changes was the fact that donor CMV status was unknown.

The authors ran a second PCR of about 6 to 11 cycles using a sample-barcoded 5' primer and a J-beta primer mix. TCRdb independently ran MiXCR on the 5' RACE reads; one entry per CDR3 protein. In the table there are around 1,800,000 distinct CDR3 sequences, 35% to 50% of which are singletons. Donors were systemically healthy Caucasian individuals from Russia aged roughly 6 to 100 years. This clonotype was found a few times. The antigen is unknown. This TCR was recovered from a human donor in good health. Sequencing input: blood. This chain links TRBV7-2 with TRBJ2-3; 10 nucleotides line up with TRBD2. CDR3 sequence: CASSSAGGGTDTQYF. The CDR3 nucleotides are TGTGCCAGCAGCTCAGCGGGGGGGGGCACAGATACGCAGTATTTT. The complete variable domain, with remaining parts taken from reference TRBV7-2 and TRBJ2-3, reads GAGVSQSPSNKVTEKGKDVELRCDPISGHTALYWYRQSLGQGLEFLIYFQGNSAPDKSGLPSDRFSAERTGGSVSTLTIQRTQQEDSAVYLCASSSAGGGTDTQYFGPGTRLTVL.